Below, 23 T cell receptor beta chains from the same sample are listed, as sequenced in a study of T-cell memory formation after mild COVID-19. TCRdb analysed the 5' RACE reads with MiXCR anew, one entry per CDR3 protein. The table lists 450,000 to 650,000 distinct CDR3 sequences, roughly 22% of them singletons. The sample was PBMCs or a T cell subset sorted from them (not recorded which). The source is an adult woman who had mild COVID-19 (a few samples of this study predate the infection). Cell type and time point are not known.

This clonotype was observed a handful of times. J is TRBJ2-7 and V is TRBV4-1; 7 nucleotides line up with TRBD1. This CDR3 comprises 16 residues. The germline V gene encodes CDR1 MGHRA and CDR2 YSYEKL. V was pared by 0 bases and J by 6 bases, with 11 bases of the junction left unmatched. The CDR3 DNA is TGCGCCAGCAGCCAAGATATGACAGGGTGGGTGCGCGAGCAGTACTTC. This sequence encodes CASSQDMTGWVREQYF.

This clonotype was recorded a few times. The chain is built from TRBV20-1 and TRBJ1-1, with D possibly TRBD1 on 6 matching bases. The germline V gene encodes CDR1 DFQATT and CDR2 SNEGSKA (reference sequence). This CDR3 is built from 16 residues. The V end lost 1 base, the J end lost 2 bases, and 17 bases lay between the germline ends. The CDR3 nucleotides are TGCAGTGCTAGAGTTCAAGACAGGTCCCGTAACACTGAAGCTTTCTTT. Translation gives CSARVQDRSRNTEAFF.

This rearrangement joins TRBV6-5 to TRBJ1-3; D is perhaps TRBD1 (5 bases). The germline V gene encodes CDR1 MNHEY and CDR2 SVGAGI. V was clipped by 6 bases and J by 0 bases, with 18 bases between them. CDR3 length: 17 amino acids. CDR3 residues: CASSSPPGRSSGNTIYF. The CDR3 DNA reads as TGTGCCAGCAGCTCCCCGCCGGGACGTAGCTCTGGAAACACCATATATTTT.

This clonotype was observed a handful of times. The chain carries TRBV4-3 and TRBJ2-7; the match to TRBD2 covers 8 bases. CDR1 LGHNA and CDR2 YSLEER come from the germline V gene. This CDR3 is built from 15 residues. Losses at the gene ends were 8 bases for V and 3 bases for J; bases not matched to a gene: 12. The CDR3: CASARAGGPYYEQYF. The CDR3 DNA sequence: TGCGCCAGCGCCCGGGCGGGAGGCCCTTACTACGAGCAGTACTTC.

The V gene is TRBV14, the J gene TRBJ1-4, with TRBD1 matching over 9 bases. The J segment lost 4 bases and the V segment lost 5 bases, leaving 5 bases of the junction unmatched. CDR1 and CDR2 from the germline V gene are SGHDN and FVKESK. The CDR3 is made up of 15 amino acids. The CDR3 protein is CASSARGQGNEKLFF. The CDR3 nucleotides read TGTGCCAGCAGCGCCCGGGGACAGGGTAATGAAAAACTGTTTTTT. The full variable domain, rest sourced from reference TRBV14 and TRBJ1-4, is EAGVTQFPSHSVIEKGQTVTLRCDPISGHDNLYWYRRVMGKEIKFLLHFVKESKQDESGMPNNRFLAERTGGTYSTLKVQPAELEDSGVYFCASSARGQGNEKLFFGSGTQLSVL.

The chain combines TRBV7-9 with TRBJ2-3, with a possible D match to TRBD2 (5 bases). The CDR3 runs 15 residues. Trimming shortened V by 1 base and J by 0 bases, and 8 bases separated the two germline ends. The germline gives CDR1 SEHNR, CDR2 FQNEAQ (reference sequence). The CDR3 DNA reads as TGTGCCAGCAGCTTAGAAAGCGGTAGCACAGATACGCAGTATTTT. Amino acid sequence: CASSLESGSTDTQYF.

This clonotype was picked up a small number of times. The gene calls are TRBV2 and TRBJ2-7, with 11 bases fitting TRBD1. The CDR3 consists of 14 residues. The junction had 10 bases not matched to a gene; V was cut back by 11 bases and J by 4 bases. The V gene's germline CDR1 is SNHLY and CDR2 FYNNEI. CDR3 in DNA: TGTGCCTCCCGGGTCCGGGACAGGGGGTACGAGCAGTACTTC. This codes for CASRVRDRGYEQYF.

This chain uses TRBV27 with TRBJ2-3, with 8 bases aligning to TRBD1. The ends lost 6 bases at V and 1 base at J; junction bases unmatched: 0. The CDR3 contains 13 residues. CDR1 is MNHEY, CDR2 SMNVEV, per germline (reference sequence). CDR3 coding DNA: TGTGCCAGCAGACAGGGGGGCACAGATACGCAGTATTTT. The encoded protein is CASRQGGTDTQYF.

This clonotype occurred a few times. The chain uses TRBV12-3 or TRBV12-4 and TRBJ2-3, with D maybe TRBD2 (5 bases). The CDR3 totals 17 residues. V gave up 5 bases and J gave up 3 bases, with 21 bases separating them. In DNA, the CDR3 is TGTGCCAGCAGTCCCATCTTAGGCTCCGGGAAAACAGATACGCAGTATTTT. This sequence encodes CASSPILGSGKTDTQYF.

The chain is built from TRBV7-9 and TRBJ1-2, with 7 bases identical to TRBD1. After removal of 6 bases from V and 4 bases from J, the junction contained 11 bases not matched to a gene. The CDR3 length is 15 residues. Germline loops: CDR1 SEHNR, CDR2 FQNEAQ (reference sequence). The CDR3 here is CASSLTGPYGYGYTF. As DNA, the CDR3 is TGTGCCAGCAGTTTGACAGGGCCGTATGGCTATGGCTACACCTTC.

The J gene is TRBJ2-2, the V gene TRBV19; possible D gene TRBD2, 5 bases. V lost 8 bases and J 6 bases, leaving 10 bases between the germline ends. Per germline, CDR1 LNHDA and CDR2 SQIVND (reference sequence). There are 12 residues in the CDR3. The CDR3 DNA is TGTGCCAGTCCCGACGGGGCCGGGGAGCTGTTTTTT. This translates into CASPDGAGELFF.

This clonotype has only one observation. The chain combines TRBV20-1 with TRBJ2-7; 9 bases are a match to TRBD2. The junction had 10 bases not matched to a gene; V was cut back by 3 bases and J by 4 bases. Per the germline V gene, CDR1 is DFQATT and CDR2 is SNEGSKA (reference sequence). The CDR3 loop spans 15 amino acids. The CDR3 loop reads CSARRGMGLAYEQYF. As DNA, the CDR3 is TGCAGTGCTAGGAGAGGGATGGGACTAGCTTACGAGCAGTACTTC.

The chain links TRBV5-1 to TRBJ2-7; D is undetermined. CDR1 is SGHRS, CDR2 YFSETQ, per germline. The V end was cut by 0 bases, the J end by 0 bases, with 13 bases between. The CDR3 has 16 amino acids. Written as DNA, the CDR3 is TGCGCCAGCAGCTTGGTCGCGTCCGCCAGCTCCTACGAGCAGTACTTC. It is translated as CASSLVASASSYEQYF.

This clonotype came up a few times. The chain employs TRBV4-1 and TRBJ2-2, with D possibly TRBD1 on 6 matching bases. The V gene's germline CDR1 is MGHRA and CDR2 YSYEKL. The CDR3 loop spans 18 amino acids. Trimming took 0 bases from V and 3 from J, leaving 17 bases between them. CDR3 coding DNA: TGCGCCAGCAGCCAAGAAGGGGCAGGGGCGTTTCACACCGGGGAGCTGTTTTTT. This codes for CASSQEGAGAFHTGELFF.

The chain combines TRBV11-2 with TRBJ2-2, with 9 bases that match TRBD1. Germline assignment: CDR1 SGHAT and CDR2 FQNNGV. The junction had 5 bases not matched to a gene; V was cut back by 4 bases and J by 5 bases. This CDR3 is built from 15 residues. The CDR3: CASSSRDRATGELFF. The CDR3 DNA sequence: TGTGCCAGCAGCTCCCGGGACAGGGCTACCGGGGAGCTGTTTTTT. Full variable domain (rest looked up from reference TRBV11-2 and TRBJ2-2): EAGVAQSPRYKIIEKRQSVAFWCNPISGHATLYWYQQILGQGPKLLIQFQNNGVVDDSQLPKDRFSAERLKGVDSTLKIQPAKLEDSAVYLCASSSRDRATGELFFGEGSRLTVL.

The chain combines TRBV24-1 with TRBJ1-2, with D hard to call. CDR1 is KGHDR and CDR2 is SFDVKD in the germline V gene. Trimming left V 2 bases short and J 1 base short, with 7 bases between. CDR3 size: 14 residues. This CDR3 is CATSDWTVNYGYTF. The CDR3 bases are TGTGCCACCAGTGATTGGACTGTTAACTATGGCTACACCTTC.

CDR3 loop: CSASGTSGPSYNEQFF. The CDR3 coding sequence is TGCAGTGCTAGCGGCACTAGCGGGCCATCCTACAATGAGCAGTTCTTC. This chain links TRBV20-1 with TRBJ2-1; 9 positions match TRBD2. The length of the CDR3 is 16 residues. CDR1 and CDR2 (germline): DFQATT, SNEGSKA (reference sequence). The junction had 7 bases not matched to a gene; V was cut back by 3 bases and J by 1 base.

The table lists this clonotype with a few counts. V is TRBV18 and J is TRBJ1-3; no clear D. The CDR3 consists of 16 residues. Trimming removed 2 bases at V and 4 bases at J, with 15 bases between. The V gene's germline CDR1 is KGHSH and CDR2 LQKENI. The CDR3 spells CASSPVNLLPGNTIYF. CDR3 in DNA: TGTGCCAGCTCACCAGTCAACCTCCTGCCAGGAAACACCATATATTTT.

The chain uses TRBV10-3 and TRBJ1-5; D remains ambiguous. Germline loops: CDR1 ENHRY, CDR2 SYGVKD. The CDR3 length is 12 residues. V was shortened by 2 bases and J by 3 bases, with 2 bases between the two germline ends. The DNA for the CDR3 is TGTGCCATCAGTGAGAACAATCAGCCCCAGCATTTT. It codes for CAISENNQPQHF.

The chain couples TRBV11-3 to TRBJ2-1; 7 bases are shared with TRBD2. The trim removed 2 bases at V and 3 bases at J, leaving 7 bases unmatched. The CDR3 is made up of 16 amino acids. Germline CDR1 reads SGHNT; CDR2 reads YENEEA. The CDR3 DNA reads as TGTGCCAGCAGCTTAAGGGCTAGCGGTCTCTACAATGAGCAGTTCTTC. Protein: CASSLRASGLYNEQFF. The variable domain in full, completed from reference TRBV11-3 and TRBJ2-1, reads EAGVVQSPRYKIIEKKQPVAFWCNPISGHNTLYWYLQNLGQGPELLIRYENEEAVDDSQLPKDRFSAERLKGVDSTLKIQPAELGDSAVYLCASSLRASGLYNEQFFGPGTRLTVL.

V usage is TRBV11-2 and J usage is TRBJ2-7; 10 bases match TRBD2. Germline assignment: CDR1 SGHAT and CDR2 FQNNGV. Losses at the gene ends were 4 bases for V and 7 bases for J; bases not matched to a gene: 10. The CDR3 length is 15 residues. The CDR3 DNA follows: TGTGCCAGCAGCTCGTCTAGCGGGAGTTCGAGGGAGCAGTACTTC. Its translation: CASSSSSGSSREQYF.

This clonotype was counted between two and nine times. DNA of the CDR3: TGTGCCAGCAGCACCATTATGGGGGGGACGGCTTTCTTT. This translates into CASSTIMGGTAFF. The V and J genes are TRBV11-2 and TRBJ1-1; a weak D match, TRBD1 (5 bases). The CDR3 has 13 residues. Germline lookup yields CDR1 SGHAT and CDR2 FQNNGV. Trimming stripped 5 bases from V and 11 bases from J, with 18 bases between.

This chain connects TRBV7-9 to TRBJ1-1; D not certain. CDR3 size: 13 residues. Germline-derived CDR1 and CDR2 are SEHNR and FQNEAQ (reference sequence). V lost 3 bases to trimming and J lost 11 bases, with 16 bases between them. The DNA of the CDR3 is TGTGCCAGCAGCTTTTTGGTGGAAGCGTCGGCTTTCTTT. It translates to CASSFLVEASAFF.